Listed below are T cell receptor beta chains from one sample, sequenced in a study of blood T cell dynamics during melanoma immunotherapy. Sequenced by immunoSEQ multiplex PCR; TCRdb stores in-frame clones only, minus some. The sample holds about 11,000 clones; around 90% are singletons and the top ten take around 24%. The sequencing used blood, collected from a patient treated with checkpoint blockade. The receptors come from a human donor with melanoma. Both conserved end residues are part of each CDR3. A D gene is named only where the DNA matches it firmly.

v_gene	j_gene	d_gene	CDR3aa
TRBV5-4	TRBJ2-7	TRBD2	CASSPGLAGGYEQYF
TRBV10-3	TRBJ1-2	-	CAISESTYGYTF
TRBV6-5	TRBJ1-2	TRBD1	CASSRDSDYGYTF
TRBV7-3	TRBJ1-4	TRBD1	CASSLIQGEKLFF
TRBV28	TRBJ2-6	TRBD1	CASSLGTGISSGANVLTF
TRBV2	TRBJ2-5	-	CATSSVTEETQYF
TRBV5-4	TRBJ2-1	-	CASSTGGGRSYNEQFF
TRBV11-1	TRBJ2-5	TRBD2	CASSFGGRASETQYF
TRBV12-5	TRBJ2-5	-	CASGRDQETQYF
TRBV19	TRBJ1-5	-	CATRQERNQPQHF
TRBV29-1	TRBJ2-7	-	CSVGGKGGSGYEQYF
TRBV20-1	TRBJ2-3	-	CSGRGADTQYF
TRBV27	TRBJ2-5	-	CASRLVLQETQYF
TRBV4-1	TRBJ2-7	-	CASSQEEGLALGQYF
TRBV11-2	TRBJ2-1	-	CASGFSYNEQFF
TRBV7-3	TRBJ2-7	-	CASSLGGPGVQQYF
TRBV28	TRBJ1-1	-	CASSWGGAPSEAFF
TRBV27	TRBJ2-7	TRBD2	CASSRTGGGLRNEQYF
TRBV4-1	TRBJ1-6	-	CASSQVWSPLHF
TRBV5-1	TRBJ2-3	TRBD2	CASSPVGRAEDTQYF
TRBV29-1	TRBJ1-2	-	CSVAAGTPYGYTF
TRBV28	TRBJ2-6	-	CASTARASGANVLTF
TRBV6-5	TRBJ2-7	-	CASSYSSGGGYEQYF
TRBV6-5	TRBJ2-1	-	CASIHRGFGGNEQFF
TRBV19	TRBJ2-7	-	CVSSIDSQQVYEQYF
TRBV5-4	TRBJ1-1	TRBD1	CASSTPGQGNTEAFF
TRBV6-1	TRBJ1-1	-	CASSLSGGNTEAFF
TRBV9	TRBJ2-2	TRBD2	CASSVGLAGGTGELFF
TRBV7-9	TRBJ1-4	-	CASTEWGEGGDEKLFF
TRBV18	TRBJ2-5	-	CASSPPGQETQYF
TRBV7-6	TRBJ2-5	-	CASSLTHQETQYF
TRBV7-9	TRBJ2-7	-	CASSLSGPSSYEQYF
TRBV4-1	TRBJ1-5	-	CASSQGQDSSNQPQHF
TRBV28	TRBJ2-2	-	CASTPRGRPNTGELFF
TRBV12-5	TRBJ2-1	-	CASGPFRGSSYNEQFF
TRBV16	TRBJ2-1	TRBD2	CASSQGTSGSIGQFF
TRBV7-2	TRBJ2-1	-	CASAGIWGPEGEQFF
TRBV28	-	TRBD1	CASSLRAGGEQYF
TRBV4-3	TRBJ2-3	-	CASSQGPTDTQYF
TRBV10-1	TRBJ2-7	-	CASKVPAAARDSYEQYF
TRBV5-4	TRBJ2-7	TRBD1	CASSSAGTGGYEQYF
TRBV14	TRBJ2-4	-	CASSQAGLAKNIQYF
TRBV6-5	TRBJ2-2	TRBD2	CASSYGLAAGELFF
TRBV2	TRBJ1-1	-	CASQKGGGTEAFF
TRBV11-3	TRBJ2-5	TRBD2	CASSTAGVEETQYF
TRBV9	TRBJ1-1	-	CASSATGEDTEAFF
TRBV28	TRBJ1-5	-	CASSLPYNQPQHF
TRBV28	TRBJ1-3	TRBD1	CASSPRGLGNTIYF